This T cell receptor beta chain was profiled in a study of blood T cells in healthy people across ages. Overall study context: Template switching recovered approximately one barcoded beta molecule for every two T cells. Findings and caveats of the study: Greater diversity and more naive CD4+ cells were seen in long-lived donors than in aged donors.

Every sample gave at least 5 micrograms of total RNA when it was extracted. A second PCR, run for roughly 7 to 11 cycles, used a sample-barcoded 5' primer plus a J-beta primer mix. TCRdb re-called the 5' RACE reads through MiXCR, storing one row per CDR3 protein. The sample yields just under 900,000 distinct CDR3 sequences, 29% seen once. Comment on this clonotype: Antigen specificity is unknown.

This receptor was identified in a woman of 80 years or more in good health. Sequencing was done on a sample of blood.

The chain's CDR3 is CASSLDGLANYEQYF. The CDR3, as DNA: TGTGCCAGCAGCTTAGACGGACTGGCAAACTACGAGCAGTACTTC. The genes are TRBV11-2 and TRBJ2-4, with D possibly TRBD2 on 5 matching bases. The DNA end is a closer match to TRBJ2-7, so the J assignment may be wrong. This CDR3 is 15 amino acids long. Germline V CDR1 and CDR2: SGHAT, FQNNGV.